The entry that follows covers one T cell receptor beta chain sequence. This entry comes from a study of STAT5B mutations in CD4+ large granular lymphocyte leukemia. Clones were read by immunoSEQ multiplex PCR, and TCRdb kept only the in-frame ones, dropping some. The data show some 32,000 clones, with around 85% seen just once and about 4.5% held by the top ten. The CDR3 consists of 12 residues. Trimming removed 3 bases at V and 11 bases at J, with 14 bases between. Looked up from germline, CDR1 is SGDLS and CDR2 is YYNGEE. The TCR comes from a human donor in good health. Sequenced material: CD4+ T cells from blood buffy coats. The chain is built from TRBV9 and TRBJ1-1, with a possible D match to TRBD1 (6 bases). CDR3 DNA: TGTGCCAGCAGCGATACAGGGCCTAGGGCTTTCTTT. Encoded protein: CASSDTGPRAFF.